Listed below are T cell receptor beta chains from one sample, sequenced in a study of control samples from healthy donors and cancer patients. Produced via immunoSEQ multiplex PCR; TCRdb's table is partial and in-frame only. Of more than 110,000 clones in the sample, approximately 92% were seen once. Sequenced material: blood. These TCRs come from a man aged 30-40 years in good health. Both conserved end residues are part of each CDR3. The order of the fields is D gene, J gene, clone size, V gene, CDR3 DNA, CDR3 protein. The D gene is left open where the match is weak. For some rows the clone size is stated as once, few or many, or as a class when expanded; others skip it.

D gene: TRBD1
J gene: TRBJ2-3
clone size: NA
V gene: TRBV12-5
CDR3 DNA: TGTGCTAGTGCCAAGGGACAGGGAGCAGATACGCAGTATTTT
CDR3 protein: CASAKGQGADTQYF

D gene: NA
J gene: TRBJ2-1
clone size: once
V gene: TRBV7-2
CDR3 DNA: TGTGCCAGCAGCTTATCAGGGCTGGTGTTCTTC
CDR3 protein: CASSLSGLVFF

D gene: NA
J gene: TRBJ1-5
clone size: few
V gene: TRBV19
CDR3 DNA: TGTGCCAGTAGTATCGAGAGGGACAATCAGCCCCAGCATTTT
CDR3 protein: CASSIERDNQPQHF

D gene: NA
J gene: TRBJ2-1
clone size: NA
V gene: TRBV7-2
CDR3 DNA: TGTGCCAGCAGCTTGGAAACAGGGTTCTACAATGAGCAGTTCTTC
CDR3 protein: CASSLETGFYNEQFF

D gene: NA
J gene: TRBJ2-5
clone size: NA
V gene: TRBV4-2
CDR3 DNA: TGTGCCAGCAGCCAAAATGCAGGGTTGTCAGAGACCCAGTACTTC
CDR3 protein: CASSQNAGLSETQYF

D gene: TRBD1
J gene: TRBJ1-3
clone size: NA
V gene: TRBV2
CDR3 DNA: TGTGCCAGCAGAGACATAAACAGGGGAGCTGGAAACACCATATATTTT
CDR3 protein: CASRDINRGAGNTIYF

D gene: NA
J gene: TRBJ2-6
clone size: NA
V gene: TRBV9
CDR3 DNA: TGTGCCAGCAGTCTTCCTATGGACCCGCATAAAATCGGTGGGGCCAACGTCCTGACTTTC
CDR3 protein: CASSLPMDPHKIGGANVLTF

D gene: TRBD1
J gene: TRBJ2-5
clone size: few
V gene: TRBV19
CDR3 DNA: TGTGCCAGTAGTATCTCGGGACAGGGGGCGCAAGAGACCCAGTACTTC
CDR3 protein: CASSISGQGAQETQYF

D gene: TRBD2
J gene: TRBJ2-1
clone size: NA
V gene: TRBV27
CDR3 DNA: TGTGCCAGCAGTCCTGGGACTAGCGGGAACTACAATGAGCAGTTCTTC
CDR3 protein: CASSPGTSGNYNEQFF

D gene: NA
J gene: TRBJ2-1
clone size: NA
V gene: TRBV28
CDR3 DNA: TGTGCCAGCAACGGGGGCAATGAGCAGTTCTTC
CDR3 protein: CASNGGNEQFF

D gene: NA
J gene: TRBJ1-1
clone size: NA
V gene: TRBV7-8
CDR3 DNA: TGTGCCAGCAGACAATACGGCGCTGAAGCTTTCTTT
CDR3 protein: CASRQYGAEAFF

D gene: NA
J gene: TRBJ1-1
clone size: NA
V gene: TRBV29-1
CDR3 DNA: TGCAGCGTACATCGGACGAACACTGAAGCTTTCTTT
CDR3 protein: CSVHRTNTEAFF

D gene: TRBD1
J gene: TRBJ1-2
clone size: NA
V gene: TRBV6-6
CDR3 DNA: TGTGCCAGCAGTTACATTCCGGGCAGGGGGGACTATGGCTACACCTTC
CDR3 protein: CASSYIPGRGDYGYTF

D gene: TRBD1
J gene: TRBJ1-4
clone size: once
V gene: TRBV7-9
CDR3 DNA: TGTGCCAGCAGCATCCCGGGACAGGGACCTAATGAAAAACTGTTTTTT
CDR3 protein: CASSIPGQGPNEKLFF

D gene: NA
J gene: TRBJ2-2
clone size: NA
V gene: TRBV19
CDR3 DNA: TGTGCCAGTAGTATAAGGGACGGCTACACCGGGGAGCTGTTTTTT
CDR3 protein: CASSIRDGYTGELFF

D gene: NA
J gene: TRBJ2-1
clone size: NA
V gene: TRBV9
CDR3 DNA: TGTGCCAGCAGCGCCGAACCATGGGCCCCGGGCCTCAATGAGCAGTTCTTC
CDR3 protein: CASSAEPWAPGLNEQFF

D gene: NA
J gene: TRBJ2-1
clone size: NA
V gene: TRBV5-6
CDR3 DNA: TGTGCCAGCAGCGGAGGGAACGATGAGCAGTTCTTC
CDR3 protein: CASSGGNDEQFF

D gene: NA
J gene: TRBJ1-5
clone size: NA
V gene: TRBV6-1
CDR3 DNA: TGTGCCAGCAGTGAAGGTGCAGGGAACGCCTTAGGCAATCAGCCCCAGCATTTT
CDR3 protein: CASSEGAGNALGNQPQHF

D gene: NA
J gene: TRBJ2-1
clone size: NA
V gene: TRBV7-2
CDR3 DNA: TGTGCCAGCAGACGTGGCAGAAACAATGAGCAGTTCTTC
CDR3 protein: CASRRGRNNEQFF

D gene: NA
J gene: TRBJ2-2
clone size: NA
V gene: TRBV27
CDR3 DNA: TGTGCCAGCAGTTTAAGCGGGTACTCCACCGGGGAGCTGTTTTTT
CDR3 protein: CASSLSGYSTGELFF

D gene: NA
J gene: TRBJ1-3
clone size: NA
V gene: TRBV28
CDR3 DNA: TGTGCCAGCAGCCCCTGGGATTCTGGAAACACCATATATTTT
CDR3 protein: CASSPWDSGNTIYF

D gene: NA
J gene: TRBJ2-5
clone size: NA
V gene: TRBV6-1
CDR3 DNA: TGTGCCAGCAGTGAAGCGGAGGGAGTACCAGAGACCCAGTACTTC
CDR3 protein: CASSEAEGVPETQYF

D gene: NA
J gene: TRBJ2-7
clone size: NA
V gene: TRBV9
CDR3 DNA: TGTGCCAGCAGCGTAGGTCCGGCGGAAGGTGGTGAGCAGTACTTC
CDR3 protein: CASSVGPAEGGEQYF

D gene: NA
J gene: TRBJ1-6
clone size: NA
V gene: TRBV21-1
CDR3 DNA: TGTGCCAGCAGCAAAGAGTGCGACAGGGGGCTACTTATATCACCCCTCCACTTT
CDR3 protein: CASSKECDRGLLISPLHF

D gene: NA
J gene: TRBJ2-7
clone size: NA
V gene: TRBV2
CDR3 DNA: TGTGCCAGCAGTTCAAGACAGGGAGGTTGGGAGCAGTACTTC
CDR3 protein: CASSSRQGGWEQYF

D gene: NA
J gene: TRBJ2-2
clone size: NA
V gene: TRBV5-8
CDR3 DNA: TGTGCCAGCAGCTTGGATCAGGCTCCCGGGGAGCTGTTTTTT
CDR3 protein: CASSLDQAPGELFF

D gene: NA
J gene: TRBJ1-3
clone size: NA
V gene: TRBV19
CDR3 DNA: TGTGCCAGTAGTGAGACCCATGCAGCTGGAAACACCATATATTTT
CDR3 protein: CASSETHAAGNTIYF

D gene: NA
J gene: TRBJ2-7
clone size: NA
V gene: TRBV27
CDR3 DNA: TGTGCCAGCAGAGCAGACGCCTACGAGCAGTACTTC
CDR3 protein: CASRADAYEQYF

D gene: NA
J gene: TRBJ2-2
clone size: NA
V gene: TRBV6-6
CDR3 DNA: TGTGCCAGCTTCTCATCGGCAGGGTTCACCGGGGAGCTGTTTTTT
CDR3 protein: CASFSSAGFTGELFF

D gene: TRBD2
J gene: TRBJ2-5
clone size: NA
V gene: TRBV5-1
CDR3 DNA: TGCGCCAGCAGCTTTGGGAGGACTAGCGGGACTGAAGAGACCCAGTACTTC
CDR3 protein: CASSFGRTSGTEETQYF

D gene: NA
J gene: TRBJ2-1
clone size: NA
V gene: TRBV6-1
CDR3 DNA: TGTGCCAGCAGTGAATTTTGGGGAACCGCTCCCTACAATGAGCAGTTCTTC
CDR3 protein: CASSEFWGTAPYNEQFF

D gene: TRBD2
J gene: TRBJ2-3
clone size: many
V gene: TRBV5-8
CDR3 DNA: TGTGCCAGCAGCTCGGGGGGAATAGCGGGAGTCACAGATACGCAGTATTTT
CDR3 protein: CASSSGGIAGVTDTQYF

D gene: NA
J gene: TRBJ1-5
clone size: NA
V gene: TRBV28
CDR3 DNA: TGTGCCAGCAGTACTGATCAGCCCCAGCATTTT
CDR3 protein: CASSTDQPQHF

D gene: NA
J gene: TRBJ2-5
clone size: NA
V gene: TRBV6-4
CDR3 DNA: TGTGCCAGCAGTGCCACGGAGGGTAGGTGGGTGACCCAGTACTTC
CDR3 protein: CASSATEGRWVTQYF

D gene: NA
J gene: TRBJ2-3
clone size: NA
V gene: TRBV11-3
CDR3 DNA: TGTGCCAGCAGCTTAGGTCTCGGTACGCAGTATTTT
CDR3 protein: CASSLGLGTQYF

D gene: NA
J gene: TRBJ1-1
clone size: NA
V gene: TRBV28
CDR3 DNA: TGTGCCAGCAGTTTTTTGGGTGGATTTGGGAGACCTAACACTGAAGCTTTCTTT
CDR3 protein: CASSFLGGFGRPNTEAFF

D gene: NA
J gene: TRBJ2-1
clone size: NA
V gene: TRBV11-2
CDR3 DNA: TGTGCCAGCAGCTTAGGCGTTTGGAATGAGCAGTTCTTC
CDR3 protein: CASSLGVWNEQFF

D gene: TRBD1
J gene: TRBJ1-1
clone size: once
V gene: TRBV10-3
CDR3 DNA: TGTGCCATCAGGGCGGACAGGGCGGGGGAGAACACTGAAGCTTTCTTT
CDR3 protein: CAIRADRAGENTEAFF

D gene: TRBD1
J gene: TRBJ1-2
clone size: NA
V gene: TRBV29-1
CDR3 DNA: TGCAGCGTTGTTGGGCCAACAGGGGGCAGTAACTATGGCTACACCTTC
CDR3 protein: CSVVGPTGGSNYGYTF

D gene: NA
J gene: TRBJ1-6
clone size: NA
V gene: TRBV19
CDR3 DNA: TGTGCCAGTCAATCGGTCCCGAATTCACCCCTCCACTTT
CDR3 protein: CASQSVPNSPLHF

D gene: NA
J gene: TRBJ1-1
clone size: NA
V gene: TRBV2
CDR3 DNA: TGTGCCAGCACTGAGGTTGCTGGCACTGAAGCTTTCTTT
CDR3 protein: CASTEVAGTEAFF

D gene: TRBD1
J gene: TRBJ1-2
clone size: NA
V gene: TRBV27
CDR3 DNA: TGTGCCAGCAGTTCCAGCGCAGGGGGCAACCCTAACTATGGCTACACCTTC
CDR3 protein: CASSSSAGGNPNYGYTF

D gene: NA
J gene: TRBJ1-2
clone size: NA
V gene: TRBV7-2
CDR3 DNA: TGTGCCAGCAGCTTAGCGCGGACAGACTATGGCTACACCTTC
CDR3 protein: CASSLARTDYGYTF

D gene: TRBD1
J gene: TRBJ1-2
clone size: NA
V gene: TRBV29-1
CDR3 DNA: TGCAGCGTTTCGGGCCGGGACAGACAATATAACTATGGCTACACCTTC
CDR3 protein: CSVSGRDRQYNYGYTF

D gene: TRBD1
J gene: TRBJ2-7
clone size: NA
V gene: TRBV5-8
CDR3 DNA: TGTGCCAGCAGCGATGACAGGGCCTCCTACGAGCAGTACTTC
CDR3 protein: CASSDDRASYEQYF

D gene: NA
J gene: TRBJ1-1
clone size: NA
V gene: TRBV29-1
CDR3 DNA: TGCAGCGTTCGGAAGGGAGAAACTGAAGCTTTCTTT
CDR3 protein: CSVRKGETEAFF

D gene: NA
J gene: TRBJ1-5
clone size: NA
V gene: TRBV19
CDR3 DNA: TGTGCCAGTAGTATAACAGGACCCGATTATAGCAATCAGCCCCAGCATTTT
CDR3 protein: CASSITGPDYSNQPQHF

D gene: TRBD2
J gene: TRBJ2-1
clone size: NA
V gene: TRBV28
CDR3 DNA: TGTGCCAGCAGTTTAGCGGGAGGCACCTACAATGAGCAGTTCTTC
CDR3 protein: CASSLAGGTYNEQFF

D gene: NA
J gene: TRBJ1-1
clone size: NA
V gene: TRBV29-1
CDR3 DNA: TGCAGCGTTGAGACGGTGAACACTGAAGCTTTCTTT
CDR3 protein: CSVETVNTEAFF

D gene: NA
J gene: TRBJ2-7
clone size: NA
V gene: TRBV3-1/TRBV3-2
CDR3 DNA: TGTGCCAGCAGCCAAGAAACCCGTAATTACTACGAGCAGTACTTC
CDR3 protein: CASSQETRNYYEQYF

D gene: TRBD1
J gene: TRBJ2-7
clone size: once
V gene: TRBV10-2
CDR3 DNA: TGCGCCAGCAGTGATGGGACAGGGACGTTGCAGTACTTC
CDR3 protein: CASSDGTGTLQYF

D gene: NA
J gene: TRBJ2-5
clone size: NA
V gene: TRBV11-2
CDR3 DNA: TGTGCCAGCAGCCCGGAGGGGGACCAAGAGACCCAGTACTTC
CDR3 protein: CASSPEGDQETQYF

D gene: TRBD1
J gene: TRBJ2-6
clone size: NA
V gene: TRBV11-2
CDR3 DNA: TGTGCCAGCAACCATTGGGGACAGGCGAGCTCTGGGGCCAACGTCCTGACTTTC
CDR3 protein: CASNHWGQASSGANVLTF